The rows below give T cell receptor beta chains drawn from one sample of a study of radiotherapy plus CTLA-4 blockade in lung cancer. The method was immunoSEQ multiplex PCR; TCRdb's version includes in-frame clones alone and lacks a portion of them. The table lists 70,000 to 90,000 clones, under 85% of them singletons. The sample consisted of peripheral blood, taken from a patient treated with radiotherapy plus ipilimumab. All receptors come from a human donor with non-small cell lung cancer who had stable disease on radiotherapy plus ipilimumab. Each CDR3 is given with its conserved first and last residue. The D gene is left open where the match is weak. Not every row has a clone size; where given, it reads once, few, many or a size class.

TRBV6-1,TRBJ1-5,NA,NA,CASSDEGLRNQPQHF,TGTGCCAGCAGTGATGAGGGTCTTCGCAATCAGCCCCAGCATTTT
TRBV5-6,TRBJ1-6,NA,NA,CASSLGYNSPLHF,TGTGCCAGCAGCTTAGGGTATAATTCACCCCTCCACTTT
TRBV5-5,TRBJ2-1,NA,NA,CASSLVNRGQFF,TGTGCCAGCAGCTTGGTCAATCGAGGGCAGTTCTTC
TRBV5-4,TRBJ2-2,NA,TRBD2,CASSVTSGGNTGELFF,TGTGCCAGCAGCGTCACTAGCGGGGGGAACACCGGGGAGCTGTTTTTT
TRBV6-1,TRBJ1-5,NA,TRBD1,CASSEYQTGVHQPQHF,TGTGCCAGCAGTGAATATCAAACAGGGGTGCATCAGCCCCAGCATTTT
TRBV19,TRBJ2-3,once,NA,CASSPRALSTDTQYF,TGTGCCAGTAGTCCCAGGGCCCTGAGCACAGATACGCAGTATTTT
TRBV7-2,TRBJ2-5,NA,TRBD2,CASSLTSGVQETQYF,TGTGCCAGCAGCTTAACTAGCGGGGTTCAAGAGACCCAGTACTTC
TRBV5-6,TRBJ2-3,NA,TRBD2,CASSLGGRADTQYF,TGTGCCAGCAGCTTAGGTGGGAGGGCTGATACGCAGTATTTT
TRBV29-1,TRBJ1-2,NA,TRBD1,CSVAGTGYNYGYTF,TGCAGCGTAGCCGGGACAGGGTATAACTATGGCTACACCTTC
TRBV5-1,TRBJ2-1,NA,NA,CASSFELSYNEQFF,TGCGCCAGCAGCTTTGAACTATCCTACAATGAGCAGTTCTTC
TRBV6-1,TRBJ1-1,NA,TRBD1,CASSEAIFGQEDF,TGTGCCAGCAGTGAAGCCATCTTCGGACAGGAGGATTTT